This is a list of T cell receptor beta chains from one sample in a study of cytomegalovirus exposure and HLA in healthy donors. Only in-frame clones appear in the TCRdb table, and some are missing; sequencing was by immunoSEQ multiplex PCR. This sample has roughly 180,000 clones, with about 84% found just once. The sample taken for sequencing was PBMCs. The receptors stem from a man younger than 35 in good health and CMV-seronegative. Both conserved end residues are part of each CDR3. A D gene is named only where the DNA matches it firmly. Clone size appears in some rows only: once, few, many, or a class for an expanded clone.

TRBV7-9	NA	NA	TRBJ2-3	CASSFLTVTDTQYF	TGTGCCAGCAGCTTCCTGACAGTCACAGATACGCAGTATTTT
TRBV28	NA	NA	TRBJ1-5	CASSLDRSRVQPQHF	TGTGCCAGCAGCCTCGACAGGAGCCGGGTTCAGCCCCAGCATTTT
TRBV5-6	few	TRBD1	TRBJ1-1	CASSLDRGRLHTEAFF	TGTGCCAGCAGCTTGGACAGGGGGCGATTACACACTGAAGCTTTCTTT
TRBV29-1	NA	NA	TRBJ1-1	CSVEVGGSTEAFF	TGCAGCGTTGAAGTCGGAGGGAGTACTGAAGCTTTCTTT
TRBV6-5	NA	NA	TRBJ2-7	CASTSPGHYEQYF	TGTGCCAGCACCTCCCCAGGCCACTACGAGCAGTACTTC
TRBV28	few	NA	TRBJ1-4	CASSPPGRENEKLFF	TGTGCCAGCAGCCCGCCAGGAAGAGAGAACGAAAAACTGTTTTTT
TRBV19	few	NA	TRBJ1-1	CATIAGTEAFF	TGTGCCACCATAGCGGGGACTGAAGCTTTCTTT
TRBV4-2	NA	TRBD2	TRBJ2-3	CASSQRPSGRGYAADTQYF	TGTGCCAGCAGCCAAAGGCCTAGCGGGAGAGGGTATGCGGCGGATACGCAGTATTTT
TRBV4-3	NA	NA	TRBJ2-3	CASSQDLTATQYF	TGCGCCAGCAGCCAAGATCTCACAGCTACGCAGTATTTT
TRBV27	few	NA	TRBJ1-1	CASNLGRANTEAFF	TGTGCCAGCAATCTTGGCAGGGCGAACACTGAAGCTTTCTTT
TRBV6-4	once	NA	TRBJ2-2	CASSNEAGISGELFF	TGTGCCAGCAGCAATGAGGCAGGGATTTCCGGGGAGCTGTTTTTT
TRBV19	NA	NA	TRBJ1-6	CASSLRDGYNSPLHF	TGTGCCAGTAGCCTCCGGGATGGCTATAATTCACCCCTCCACTTT
TRBV7-9	NA	NA	TRBJ2-3	CASSFTITDTQYF	TGTGCCAGCAGCTTCACAATCACAGATACGCAGTATTTT
TRBV9	NA	NA	TRBJ1-6	CASSRGGYNSPLHF	TGTGCCAGCAGCCGGGGAGGCTATAATTCACCCCTCCACTTT
TRBV28	NA	TRBD2	TRBJ2-3	CASSLYLAGPTDTQYF	TGTGCCAGCAGTTTATACTTAGCGGGGCCCACAGATACGCAGTATTTT
TRBV11-2	NA	NA	TRBJ1-3	CASSLGGTGNTIYF	TGTGCCAGCAGCTTAGGAGGGACTGGAAACACCATATATTTT
TRBV27	NA	NA	TRBJ2-1	CASTRGGHSYNEQFF	TGTGCCAGCACCCGAGGGGGACACTCCTACAATGAGCAGTTCTTC
TRBV14	NA	NA	TRBJ1-5	CASSQAKHQPQHF	TGTGCCAGCAGCCAAGCTAAGCATCAGCCCCAGCATTTT
TRBV7-2	NA	TRBD1	TRBJ2-7	CASSSSRDRDYEQYF	TGTGCCAGCAGCTCGTCCCGGGACAGAGACTACGAGCAGTACTTC
TRBV7-2	once	NA	TRBJ2-7	CASSSRQASYEQYF	TGTGCCAGCAGCTCCCGACAGGCATCCTACGAGCAGTACTTC
TRBV6-1	NA	TRBD1	TRBJ2-7	CASSEAQTGAGDEQYF	TGTGCCAGCAGTGAAGCCCAGACAGGGGCGGGCGACGAGCAGTACTTC
TRBV5-1	NA	NA	TRBJ2-7	CASSPDGGVYEQYF	TGCGCCAGCAGCCCGGACGGAGGAGTATACGAGCAGTACTTC
TRBV5-4	NA	NA	TRBJ2-3	CASGGPGPIKDTQYF	TGTGCCAGCGGGGGCCCCGGACCAATTAAAGATACGCAGTATTTT
TRBV4-3	once	NA	TRBJ2-1	CASSQDGGISGLNEQFF	TGCGCCAGCAGCCAAGATGGCGGGATTTCCGGTTTGAATGAGCAGTTCTTC
TRBV5-5	once	TRBD2	TRBJ2-1	CASSFLAGSYNEQFF	TGTGCCAGCAGCTTTCTAGCGGGCTCCTACAATGAGCAGTTCTTC
TRBV19	NA	NA	TRBJ2-5	CASSIGAGRETQYF	TGTGCCAGTAGTATAGGGGCGGGGAGGGAGACCCAGTACTTC
TRBV13	NA	TRBD1	TRBJ2-7	CASSLGQGAIWPYEQYF	TGTGCCAGCAGCTTGGGACAGGGGGCGATTTGGCCCTACGAGCAGTACTTC
TRBV6-5	NA	TRBD1	TRBJ2-5	CASSYSGQGARETQYF	TGTGCCAGCAGTTACTCGGGACAGGGGGCGCGAGAGACCCAGTACTTC
TRBV7-9	NA	NA	TRBJ2-4	CASSPAVSLAKNIQYF	TGTGCCAGCAGCCCTGCCGTGAGTCTAGCCAAAAACATTCAGTACTTC
TRBV27	once	NA	TRBJ2-7	CASSLLIGGEQYF	TGTGCCAGCAGTTTATTGATAGGGGGCGAGCAGTACTTC
TRBV10-3	NA	TRBD2	TRBJ2-2	CAISPTSGPANTGELFF	TGTGCCATCAGCCCGACTAGCGGGCCGGCGAACACCGGGGAGCTGTTTTTT
TRBV11-2	NA	TRBD1	TRBJ2-7	CASSTRDSPAISLYEQYF	TGTGCCAGCAGCACCCGGGACAGTCCTGCCATAAGTCTCTACGAGCAGTACTTC
TRBV29-1	NA	NA	TRBJ2-5	CSVEVGRGGIQETQYF	TGCAGCGTTGAAGTCGGCAGGGGTGGTATCCAAGAGACCCAGTACTTC
TRBV5-1	NA	NA	TRBJ2-3	CASRSTDTQYF	TGCGCCAGCAGATCGACAGATACGCAGTATTTT
TRBV2	NA	TRBD2	TRBJ2-7	CAGATSGVYEQYF	TGTGCCGGGGCAACTAGCGGAGTTTACGAGCAGTACTTC
TRBV28	NA	NA	TRBJ2-2	CASSSGQGHTGELFF	TGTGCCAGCAGTTCTGGGCAGGGCCACACCGGGGAGCTGTTTTTT
TRBV7-8	once	NA	TRBJ2-7	CASSLDPATGPLEQYF	TGTGCCAGCAGCTTAGACCCGGCGACAGGACCTCTCGAGCAGTACTTC
TRBV13	NA	TRBD1	TRBJ2-4	CASSQVAGQGINIQYF	TGTGCCAGCAGCCAGGTTGCGGGACAGGGCATAAACATTCAGTACTTC
TRBV18	few	TRBD1	TRBJ1-1	CASSPLWTGKNTEAFF	TGTGCCAGCTCACCACTTTGGACAGGGAAGAACACTGAAGCTTTCTTT
TRBV7-9	NA	NA	TRBJ2-1	CSSSSRRNEQFF	TGTTCCAGCAGCTCACGGCGGAATGAGCAGTTCTTC
TRBV19	NA	TRBD2	TRBJ2-3	CASSRGTSGGTDTQYF	TGTGCCAGTAGTAGGGGGACTAGCGGGGGCACAGATACGCAGTATTTT
TRBV28	NA	TRBD1	TRBJ1-3	CASSLGTGPGNTIYF	TGTGCCAGCAGTTTGGGGACAGGGCCTGGAAACACCATATATTTT